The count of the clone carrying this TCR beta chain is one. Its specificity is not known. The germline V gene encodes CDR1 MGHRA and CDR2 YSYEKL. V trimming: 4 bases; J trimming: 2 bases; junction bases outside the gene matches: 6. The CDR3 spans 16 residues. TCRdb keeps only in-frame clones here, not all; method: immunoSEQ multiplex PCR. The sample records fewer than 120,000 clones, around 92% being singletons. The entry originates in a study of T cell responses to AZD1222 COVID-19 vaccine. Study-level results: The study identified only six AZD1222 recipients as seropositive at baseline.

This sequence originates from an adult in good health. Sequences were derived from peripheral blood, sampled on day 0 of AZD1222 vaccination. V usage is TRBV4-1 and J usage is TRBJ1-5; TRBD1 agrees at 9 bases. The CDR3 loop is CASSPQTGGGNQPQHF. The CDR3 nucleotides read TGCGCCAGCAGCCCCCAGACAGGGGGAGGCAATCAGCCCCAGCATTTT.